A single sample gave rise to the 12 T cell receptor beta chains below, sequenced in a study of blood T cell repertoires in COVID-19. Generated by immunoSEQ multiplex PCR, the TCRdb table keeps only in-frame clones and is missing some. The sample yields roughly 90,000 clones, 75% to 90% seen once. Sequencing was performed on peripheral blood. Receptors were obtained from a human donor with active COVID-19. The donor label of this sample is uncertain.

The rearrangement uses TRBV7-6 and TRBJ1-3; no firm D call. Germline V gene data show CDR1 as SGHVS and CDR2 as FNYEAQ. Trimming cost V 3 bases and J 0 bases, with 12 bases left between them. The CDR3 contains 16 residues. Here the CDR3 reads CASSLSWATSGNTIYF. DNA for the CDR3: TGTGCCAGCAGCTTGTCCTGGGCCACCTCTGGAAACACCATATATTTT.

The J gene is TRBJ2-7, the V gene TRBV7-2; D possibly corresponds to TRBD1 (5 bases). This CDR3 comprises 13 residues. Germline V gene sequence: CDR1 SGHTA, CDR2 FQGNSA. Between the trimmed V and J ends, which lost 5 bases and 3 bases, there was a span of 11 bases. CDR3 nucleotides: TGTGCCAGCAGCCCCTCCCAGGGCTACGAGCAGTACTTC. Its protein is CASSPSQGYEQYF.

This chain uses TRBV2 with TRBJ1-1; 8 bases line up with TRBD1. This CDR3 contains 12 residues. Germline V gene lookup returns CDR1 SNHLY and CDR2 FYNNEI. The V gene end was trimmed by 9 bases and the J gene end by 7 bases; junction bases not matched to a gene: 7. The CDR3 reads CARRTGFGEAFF. CDR3 DNA sequence: TGTGCCAGGAGGACAGGGTTTGGTGAAGCTTTCTTT.

The chain combines TRBV5-1 with TRBJ2-5, with a tentative D call TRBD2 (7 bases). This CDR3 contains 15 residues. CDR1 and CDR2 from the germline V gene are SGHRS and YFSETQ. V lost 4 bases, J lost 5 bases, and 18 bases lay in between. The CDR3 spells CASSGGGTSGETQYF. The CDR3 nucleotides are TGCGCCAGCAGCGGCGGGGGCACGAGTGGGGAGACCCAGTACTTC.

The J gene is TRBJ1-5, the V gene TRBV3-1 (or the pseudogene TRBV3-2); possibly TRBD1 for D (5 bases). The CDR3 consists of 14 residues. Germline loops: CDR1 LGHDT, CDR2 YNNKEL (reference sequence). The V end lost 1 base, the J end lost 7 bases, and 11 bases lay between the germline ends. Here the CDR3 DNA reads TGTGCCAGCAGCCAAGGGTCGTCAGGGCAGCCCCAGCATTTT. It encodes CASSQGSSGQPQHF.

The chain couples TRBV9 to TRBJ2-2; 9 bases line up with TRBD1. V lost 0 bases and J lost 4; bases outside the gene matches: 7. CDR1 is SGDLS, CDR2 YYNGEE, per germline. The CDR3 runs to 17 residues. The CDR3 coding sequence is TGTGCCAGCAGCGTAGCACAGGGGGCGCTAGGCACCGGGGAGCTGTTTTTT. Encoded protein: CASSVAQGALGTGELFF.

The chain links TRBV4-3 to TRBJ2-7, with TRBD1 matching over 9 bases. The trim removed 1 base at V and 5 bases at J, leaving 12 bases unmatched. Germline CDR1 and CDR2: LGHNA and YSLEER. This CDR3 contains 17 residues. Here the CDR3 reads CASSQALPGTGIHEQYF. In DNA, the CDR3 is TGCGCCAGCAGCCAAGCACTGCCCGGGACAGGGATTCACGAGCAGTACTTC.

This chain's CDR3 is CASSFYGTGNTEAFF. The CDR3 DNA is TGTGCCAGCAGTTTTTATGGGACAGGGAACACTGAAGCTTTCTTT. The rearrangement links TRBV5-6 to TRBJ1-1; 8 bases are shared with TRBD1. This CDR3 spans 15 amino acids. V dropped 5 bases and J dropped 1; count of bases not matched to a gene: 7. Germline values: CDR1 SGHDT, CDR2 YYEEEE.

V is TRBV4-1 and J is TRBJ2-3; 8 bases are a match to TRBD2. The germline gives CDR1 MGHRA, CDR2 YSYEKL. The V gene end was trimmed by 1 base and the J gene end by 1 base; junction bases not matched to a gene: 7. The CDR3 sequence is 17 residues long. DNA for the CDR3: TGCGCCAGCAGCCAAGTAGGAGCGGGGGTCGGCACAGATACGCAGTATTTT. It codes for CASSQVGAGVGTDTQYF.

This clone showed up just a few times. The DNA for the CDR3 is TGTGCCAGTAGTATTAAAGTCGGCCAGGGTGGCCCCTACGAGCAGTACTTC. This translates into CASSIKVGQGGPYEQYF. The chain combines TRBV19 with TRBJ2-7, with a tentative D call TRBD1 (5 bases). This CDR3 is 17 amino acids long. Germline V gene sequence: CDR1 LNHDA, CDR2 SQIVND (reference sequence). The V end was cut by 3 bases, the J end by 2 bases, with 20 bases between.

This clone was counted a single time. The CDR3 bases are TGTGCCAGCAGTGAAGTGGGGGGTGTCTGGACCGGGGAGCTGTTTTTT. Protein sequence: CASSEVGGVWTGELFF. This chain links TRBV6-1 with TRBJ2-2, with D tentatively TRBD2 (6 bases). The CDR3 runs to 16 residues. V shed 1 base and J shed 5 bases, with 14 bases lying between them. Germline loops: CDR1 MNHNS, CDR2 SASEGT.

V usage is TRBV2 and J usage is TRBJ1-6, with TRBD1 matching 8 bases. Trimming removed 6 bases from V and 8 bases from J; junction bases left unmatched: 6. CDR1 is SNHLY, CDR2 FYNNEI, per germline. The CDR3 totals 14 residues. CDR3 region: CASRKTGVDSPLHF. The CDR3 DNA reads as TGTGCCAGCAGAAAGACAGGGGTTGATTCACCCCTCCACTTT.